The 21 T cell receptor beta chains listed next were all sequenced from one sample in a study of shared clonotypes between healthy human individuals. This table comes from immunoSEQ multiplex PCR, and its TCRdb copy is limited to in-frame clones, with some not included. The sample lists approximately 2,000,000 clones; 80% to 95% were seen once. Sequencing was carried out using naive CD4+ T cells from PBMCs. The sample's subset: CD45RA+ positively selected. All receptors derive from a man in his late teens or twenties in good health. Some clones in this sample may be carry-over from other donors' samples.

The sample holds one count of this clone. The chain combines TRBV2 with TRBJ2-2; 14 bases are a match to TRBD2. Germline V gene lookup returns CDR1 SNHLY and CDR2 FYNNEI. The CDR3 sequence is 17 residues long. J gave up 5 bases and V 5 bases, and 7 bases lay outside the gene matches. The CDR3 is CASSTGLAGVSTGELFF. CDR3 in DNA: TGTGCCAGCAGTACGGGACTAGCGGGAGTTTCAACCGGGGAGCTGTTTTTT.

The J gene is TRBJ1-3, the V gene TRBV18; no definite D call. V lost 3 bases to trimming and J lost 2 bases, with 14 bases between them. The V gene's germline CDR1 is KGHSH and CDR2 LQKENI. This CDR3 has 16 residues. The CDR3 DNA reads TGTGCCAGCTCACCCCCGGGTAGGGATGCTGGAAACACCATATATTTT. It yields the protein CASSPPGRDAGNTIYF.

With respect to this clone: This sample includes further DNA sequences coding for the same CDR3. The chain joins TRBV4-1 to TRBJ2-5; the D call may be TRBD1 or TRBD2 (5 bases each). The germline V gene has CDR1 MGHRA and CDR2 YSYEKL. The CDR3 totals 13 residues. The germline V and J ends were trimmed by 4 bases and 2 bases, with 8 bases remaining between them. The CDR3 loop is CASSRGPQETQYF. The CDR3 DNA sequence: TGCGCCAGCAGCCGGGGACCGCAAGAGACCCAGTACTTC.

V is TRBV10-3 and J is TRBJ2-7, with D tentatively TRBD1 or TRBD2 (6 bases each). CDR1 is ENHRY and CDR2 is SYGVKD in the germline V gene. CDR3 size: 11 residues. V gave up 4 bases and J gave up 9 bases, with 10 bases separating them. The CDR3: CAISGGAGQYF. The CDR3, as DNA: TGTGCCATCAGTGGGGGGGCAGGGCAGTACTTC.

The J gene is TRBJ2-1, the V gene TRBV6-4; D is possibly TRBD1 or TRBD2 (5 bases each). The germline V gene encodes CDR1 MRHNA and CDR2 SNTAGT. V lost 6 bases and J 9 bases, leaving 18 bases between the germline ends. The CDR3 covers 14 residues. The CDR3 DNA follows: TGTGCCAGCAGGCCGGGGCCCACATTAGGTGAGCAGTTCTTC. This codes for CASRPGPTLGEQFF.

The chain combines TRBV28 with TRBJ2-7; TRBD2 is a possible D gene (5 bases). The CDR3 has 13 residues. CDR1 is MDHEN and CDR2 is SYDVKM in the germline V gene. V gave up 6 bases and J gave up 2 bases, with 11 bases separating them. The CDR3 coding sequence is TGTGCCAGCAGCGAGGGAAACACCTACGAGCAGTACTTC. Residues: CASSEGNTYEQYF.

The CDR3 here is CASSGLAGGWGELFF. The CDR3 coding sequence is TGTGCCAGCAGTGGACTAGCGGGAGGTTGGGGGGAGCTGTTTTTT. V is TRBV27 and J is TRBJ2-2; the match to TRBD2 covers 14 bases. V shed 5 bases and J 8 bases; nucleotides not matched to a gene: 4. The CDR3 has 15 amino acids. Germline-derived CDR1 and CDR2 are MNHEY and SMNVEV (reference sequence).

The chain couples TRBV5-4 to TRBJ1-3; D is perhaps TRBD1 (5 bases). Germline V lookup: CDR1 SGHNT, CDR2 YYREEE (reference sequence). V lost 2 bases to trimming and J lost 1 base, with 13 bases between them. The CDR3 spans 16 residues. The chain's CDR3 is CASSFGAGRSGNTIYF. In DNA form, the CDR3 reads TGTGCCAGCAGCTTTGGGGCAGGTCGGTCTGGAAACACCATATATTTT.

This clone was seen a single time. This chain uses TRBV29-1 with TRBJ2-3; D is undetermined. This CDR3 has 13 residues. The germline V gene encodes CDR1 SQVTM and CDR2 ANQGSEA. Trimming took 6 bases from V and 2 from J, leaving 12 bases between them. The CDR3 region is CSVAPLTTDTQYF. CDR3 coding DNA: TGCAGCGTCGCACCCTTGACCACAGATACGCAGTATTTT.

The V call is TRBV6-6, the J call TRBJ2-1, with TRBD2 identical over 7 bases. V dropped 5 bases and J dropped 5; count of bases not matched to a gene: 12. This CDR3 has 16 amino acids. Germline CDR1 is MNHNY and CDR2 is SVGAGI (reference sequence). CDR3 bases: TGTGCCAGCAGTGGGAGGGCCGCCCCCCTAAACAATGAGCAGTTCTTC. The encoded protein is CASSGRAAPLNNEQFF.

The chain uses TRBV27 and TRBJ1-5, with a tentative D call TRBD1 (5 bases). V lost 5 bases and J 3 bases, leaving 17 bases between the germline ends. The CDR3 covers 16 residues. CDR1 and CDR2 from the germline V gene are MNHEY and SMNVEV (reference sequence). CDR3 nucleotide sequence: TGTGCCAGCAGTCGAGGGGCCATAAGGAACAATCAGCCCCAGCATTTT. Protein sequence: CASSRGAIRNNQPQHF.

This sequence joins TRBV2 and TRBJ2-5; D gene unclear. The germline V and J ends were trimmed by 7 bases and 4 bases, with 22 bases remaining between them. The CDR3 has 16 amino acids. Germline CDR1 SNHLY, CDR2 FYNNEI. CDR3 in DNA: TGTGCCAGCATCCCTTCTTGGGGTAGGGCTGGAGAGACCCAGTACTTC. Amino acid sequence: CASIPSWGRAGETQYF.

This clone was counted between two and nine times. Within the sample, other DNA sequences also encode this same CDR3. V is TRBV5-1 and J is TRBJ2-2; 14 bases map to TRBD2. The germline V gene has CDR1 SGHRS and CDR2 YFSETQ. The CDR3 loop spans 16 amino acids. With 5 bases clipped from V and 6 bases from J, the junction kept 6 bases outside the gene matches. CDR3 DNA: TGCGCCAGCAGTCCGGGACTAGCGGGAGCCCCCGGGGAGCTGTTTTTT. Amino acid sequence: CASSPGLAGAPGELFF.

The count of this clone is one. The V gene is TRBV6-6, the J gene TRBJ2-5; no definite D call. The CDR3 totals 13 residues. V dropped 5 bases and J dropped 2 bases, with 9 bases sitting between them. CDR1 and CDR2 (germline): MNHNY, SVGAGI (reference sequence). The CDR3 region has the DNA TGTGCCAGCAGTACCGTCAGTCAAGAGACCCAGTACTTC. This translates into CASSTVSQETQYF.

This chain links TRBV30 with TRBJ1-6; the D gene is possibly TRBD1 (6 bases). V lost 3 bases to trimming and J lost 7 bases, with 10 bases between them. Germline V lookup: CDR1 GTSNPN, CDR2 SVGIG (reference sequence). The CDR3 length is 13 residues. The CDR3: CAWRVDRNSPLHF. CDR3 DNA sequence: TGTGCCTGGAGAGTGGACAGAAATTCACCCCTCCACTTT.

The chain joins TRBV7-9 to TRBJ2-5, with D perhaps matching TRBD1 (6 bases). V lost 5 bases, J lost 0 bases, and 16 bases lay in between. CDR3 length equals 16 residues. In germline, CDR1 is SEHNR, CDR2 FQNEAQ (reference sequence). CDR3 protein: CASSKDGQTYQETQYF. For the CDR3, the DNA is TGTGCCAGCAGCAAAGACGGACAGACCTACCAAGAGACCCAGTACTTC.

The rearrangement uses TRBV4-1 and TRBJ2-3; possibly TRBD1 or TRBD2 for D (5 bases each). Germline lookup yields CDR1 MGHRA and CDR2 YSYEKL. Between the trimmed V and J ends, which lost 2 bases and 4 bases, there was a span of 10 bases. The length of the CDR3 is 14 residues. This CDR3 reads CASSQRDPADTQYF. The CDR3 DNA reads as TGCGCCAGCAGCCAAAGGGACCCGGCAGATACGCAGTATTTT.

The gene calls are TRBV5-1 and TRBJ1-2; weak D call: TRBD1 (5 bases). V shed 0 bases and J shed 8 bases, with 17 bases lying between them. Looked up from germline, CDR1 is SGHRS and CDR2 is YFSETQ. The CDR3 totals 15 residues. The DNA of the CDR3 is TGCGCCAGCAGCTTGGCAGGGCGGAGATTTGGCGGCTACACCTTC. Its translation is CASSLAGRRFGGYTF.

This chain links TRBV5-1 with TRBJ2-2, with 8 nucleotides matching TRBD2. V lost 3 bases and J lost 5; bases outside the gene matches: 9. Germline V gene data show CDR1 as SGHRS and CDR2 as YFSETQ. CDR3 length equals 16 residues. The CDR3 loop reads CASSSLTSAATGELFF. In nucleotides, the CDR3 is TGCGCCAGCAGCTCATTGACTAGCGCGGCGACCGGGGAGCTGTTTTTT.

The count of this clone is one. The rearrangement links TRBV29-1 to TRBJ2-3; D may be TRBD1 (5 bases). The length of the CDR3 is 14 residues. V lost 6 bases, J lost 0 bases, and 13 bases lay in between. Germline CDR1 SQVTM, CDR2 ANQGSEA. CDR3 nucleotides: TGCAGCGTGATACAGGTAGCTAGCACAGATACGCAGTATTTT. Its translation is CSVIQVASTDTQYF.

The chain links TRBV2 to TRBJ1-1; D ambiguous. In germline, CDR1 is SNHLY, CDR2 FYNNEI. V was cut by 8 bases and J by 8 bases, with 15 bases left in between. The CDR3 totals 12 residues. The CDR3 DNA sequence: TGTGCCAGCCTTTTTAGCCGGCCCGAAGCTTTCTTT. This encodes CASLFSRPEAFF.